Sequencing of this TCR beta chain was carried out in a study of cytomegalovirus exposure and HLA in healthy donors. The germline CDR1 and CDR2 sequences are SSHAT and FNYEAQ (reference sequence). The CDR3 is 13 amino acids. Those who donated were healthy bone marrow donors. With 60 Vbeta and 13 Jbeta primers, the PCR was carried out. Sequenced by immunoSEQ multiplex PCR; TCRdb stores in-frame clones only, minus some. The top ten hold about 1.2% of the sample, which has roughly 190,000 clones, 75% to 90% seen once. On this clone itself: At one boundary the junction diverges from the germline segment, which might be a read error.

This chain uses TRBV7-7 with TRBJ2-7; 7 bases fit TRBD2. This TCR was recovered from a man younger than 45 in good health and CMV-seronegative. Sequencing used PBMCs. The CDR3 sequence: CASSLAERAEQYF. The CDR3, as DNA: TGTGCTAGCAGCCTAGCGGAGAGGGCCGAGCAGTACTTC.